This is a list of T cell receptor beta chains from one sample in a study of blood T cell repertoires in COVID-19. Measured with immunoSEQ multiplex PCR; TCRdb has only the in-frame clones, and not every one. The table has some 140,000 clones, under 85% seen once; the top ten hold 18%. Input material: PBMCs or T cells enriched from blood (not recorded which). The origin of the receptors is a man aged 30 to 45 who had recovered from COVID-19. Both conserved end residues are part of each CDR3. The D gene is left open where the match is weak. The size entry is marked missing in some rows and otherwise reads once, few, many or a size class.

size: .
V: TRBV5-4
J: TRBJ2-7
D: TRBD2
CDR3: CASSLASGNTYEQYF
DNA: TGTGCCAGCAGCTTGGCTAGCGGGAACACCTACGAGCAGTACTTC

size: .
V: TRBV14
J: TRBJ2-7
D: TRBD2
CDR3: CASSHSGRGVYEQYF
DNA: TGTGCCAGCAGCCATAGCGGGAGGGGGGTCTACGAGCAGTACTTC

size: .
V: TRBV7-3
J: TRBJ2-1
D: .
CDR3: CASSLSGVNNEQFF
DNA: TGTGCCAGCAGCTTATCCGGGGTTAACAATGAGCAGTTCTTC

size: .
V: TRBV7-2
J: TRBJ1-6
D: .
CDR3: CASSLLGVSPFNNSPLHF
DNA: TGTGCCAGCAGCTTACTCGGGGTTAGCCCGTTTAATAATTCACCCCTCCACTTT

size: .
V: TRBV5-6
J: TRBJ2-1
D: TRBD2
CDR3: CASSRLAGLYNEQFF
DNA: TGTGCCAGCAGCCGCCTAGCGGGTCTCTACAATGAGCAGTTCTTC

size: .
V: TRBV19
J: TRBJ1-2
D: .
CDR3: CASSTGDGYGYTF
DNA: TGTGCCAGTAGCACCGGAGATGGCTATGGCTACACCTTC

size: .
V: TRBV6-5
J: TRBJ2-2
D: TRBD2
CDR3: CASTFSGTTGELFF
DNA: TGTGCCAGCACCTTTAGCGGGACTACCGGGGAGCTGTTTTTT

size: .
V: TRBV6-5
J: TRBJ2-1
D: TRBD2
CDR3: CASSYSGTSYSYEQFF
DNA: TGTGCCAGCAGTTACTCCGGGACTAGCTATAGCTATGAGCAGTTCTTC

size: .
V: TRBV12-3/TRBV12-4
J: TRBJ2-1
D: .
CDR3: CASRLGQLNEQFF
DNA: TGTGCCAGCAGACTTGGACAGTTGAATGAGCAGTTCTTC

size: .
V: TRBV12-3/TRBV12-4
J: TRBJ1-1
D: .
CDR3: CASSLGGITEAFF
DNA: TGTGCCAGCAGTCTCGGGGGAATCACTGAAGCTTTCTTT

size: .
V: TRBV18
J: TRBJ1-2
D: .
CDR3: CASSPKEDYGYTF
DNA: TGTGCCAGCTCACCGAAAGAGGACTATGGCTACACCTTC

size: .
V: TRBV3-1/TRBV3-2
J: TRBJ2-4
D: TRBD1
CDR3: CASSHHGTGWNIQYF
DNA: TGTGCCAGCAGCCATCATGGGACAGGGTGGAACATTCAGTACTTC

size: once
V: TRBV9
J: TRBJ2-2
D: .
CDR3: CASSPRGGVNTGELFF
DNA: TGTGCCAGCAGCCCCCGGGGTGGGGTGAACACCGGGGAGCTGTTTTTT

size: .
V: TRBV9
J: TRBJ1-3
D: TRBD1
CDR3: CASSVDWTGTTGNTIYF
DNA: TGTGCCAGCAGCGTAGATTGGACAGGGACCACCGGAAACACCATATATTTT

size: few
V: TRBV2
J: TRBJ1-6
D: .
CDR3: CASKVGQGPSPLHF
DNA: TGTGCCAGCAAGGTCGGACAAGGTCCTTCACCCCTCCACTTT

size: .
V: TRBV28
J: TRBJ1-1
D: TRBD1
CDR3: CASSFMQGAEAFF
DNA: TGTGCCAGCAGTTTTATGCAGGGGGCTGAAGCTTTCTTT

size: .
V: TRBV5-6
J: TRBJ1-2
D: TRBD1
CDR3: CASSYGRGREGYTF
DNA: TGTGCCAGCAGCTATGGCAGGGGGCGCGAAGGCTACACCTTC

size: few
V: TRBV6-5
J: TRBJ2-7
D: TRBD1
CDR3: CASRRTGYSYEQYF
DNA: TGTGCCAGCAGACGGACAGGTTACTCCTACGAGCAGTACTTC

size: .
V: TRBV19
J: TRBJ2-1
D: .
CDR3: CASSIQSSYNEQFF
DNA: TGTGCCAGTAGTATACAGTCTTCCTACAATGAGCAGTTCTTC

size: few
V: TRBV12-3/TRBV12-4
J: TRBJ1-1
D: .
CDR3: CASETDGETEAFF
DNA: TGTGCCAGCGAAACCGACGGGGAAACTGAAGCTTTCTTT

size: .
V: TRBV18
J: TRBJ2-5
D: TRBD1
CDR3: CASSSGQGSETQYF
DNA: TGTGCCAGCTCATCCGGACAGGGCTCAGAGACCCAGTACTTC

size: .
V: TRBV19
J: TRBJ1-2
D: TRBD1
CDR3: CASSMRGQGVDGYTF
DNA: TGTGCCAGTAGTATGAGAGGACAGGGGGTCGATGGCTACACCTTC

size: once
V: TRBV5-1
J: TRBJ2-7
D: .
CDR3: CASSLGGWRGEQYF
DNA: TGCGCCAGCAGCTTGGGAGGGTGGAGGGGCGAGCAGTACTTC

size: .
V: TRBV4-1
J: TRBJ2-1
D: TRBD2
CDR3: CASSQDRPAGDLTEQFF
DNA: TGCGCCAGCAGCCAAGATCGGCCAGCGGGGGACCTTACTGAGCAGTTCTTC

size: .
V: TRBV19
J: TRBJ2-1
D: .
CDR3: CASYRPGQLFF
DNA: TGTGCCAGTTATCGGCCGGGACAATTATTCTTC

size: .
V: TRBV2
J: TRBJ2-2
D: .
CDR3: CASKAPGDTGELFF
DNA: TGTGCCAGCAAAGCCCCGGGGGACACCGGGGAGCTGTTTTTT

size: once
V: TRBV2
J: TRBJ1-5
D: .
CDR3: CASSGRENQPQHF
DNA: TGTGCCAGCAGTGGACGGGAAAATCAGCCCCAGCATTTT

size: .
V: TRBV10-3
J: TRBJ1-1
D: .
CDR3: CAISDRGDTEAFF
DNA: TGTGCCATCAGTGACAGGGGAGACACTGAAGCTTTCTTT

size: .
V: TRBV6-5
J: TRBJ2-7
D: .
CDR3: CASSPGAGLPYEQYF
DNA: TGTGCCAGCAGCCCCGGGGCGGGGCTCCCCTACGAGCAGTACTTC

size: .
V: TRBV27
J: TRBJ1-6
D: .
CDR3: CASSLRSIPRDSPLHF
DNA: TGTGCCAGCAGTTTACGGAGCATACCTAGAGATTCACCCCTCCACTTT

size: few
V: TRBV9
J: TRBJ2-4
D: TRBD1
CDR3: CASSVTGDNIQYF
DNA: TGTGCCAGCAGCGTAACAGGGGACAACATTCAGTACTTC

size: .
V: TRBV6-1
J: TRBJ1-1
D: .
CDR3: CASSETWGVDTEAFF
DNA: TGTGCCAGCAGTGAAACATGGGGGGTTGACACTGAAGCTTTCTTT

size: .
V: TRBV9
J: TRBJ2-1
D: .
CDR3: CASSGGGLGGFSSYNEQFF
DNA: TGTGCCAGCAGCGGAGGGGGACTAGGGGGCTTTAGCTCCTACAATGAGCAGTTCTTC

size: .
V: TRBV6-5
J: TRBJ2-3
D: .
CDR3: CASSRGGTDTQYF
DNA: TGTGCCAGCAGTCGCGGGGGCACAGATACGCAGTATTTT

size: .
V: TRBV9
J: TRBJ1-1
D: TRBD1
CDR3: CASSAHGTGDTEAFF
DNA: TGTGCCAGCAGCGCCCACGGGACAGGGGACACTGAAGCTTTCTTT

size: .
V: TRBV29-1
J: TRBJ1-2
D: TRBD1
CDR3: CSVSRDRGEDGYTF
DNA: TGCAGCGTATCCCGGGACAGGGGAGAGGATGGCTACACCTTC

size: .
V: TRBV7-9
J: TRBJ1-5
D: .
CDR3: CASSLTGSQPQHF
DNA: TGTGCCAGCAGCTTAACCGGGTCTCAGCCCCAGCATTTT

size: .
V: TRBV5-1
J: TRBJ1-5
D: .
CDR3: CASSLVTGSNQPQHF
DNA: TGCGCCAGCAGCCTAGTGACAGGTAGCAATCAGCCCCAGCATTTT

size: once
V: TRBV18
J: TRBJ1-3
D: .
CDR3: CASSRDLGVGNTIYF
DNA: TGTGCCAGCTCTCGGGACTTAGGGGTCGGAAACACCATATATTTT